Listed below are T cell receptor beta chains from one sample, sequenced in a study of Graves' ophthalmopathy and Graves' hyperthyroidism. TCRdb processed the multiplex PCR reads anew with MiXCR; each CDR3 protein has one entry. The sample carries under 350,000 distinct CDR3 sequences, 17% recorded once. Sequencing was performed on peripheral blood. The receptors were gathered from an adult man with Graves' ophthalmopathy. Each CDR3 is given with its conserved first and last residue. The order of the fields is V gene, D gene, clone size, CDR3 length, J gene, CDR3 protein, CDR3 DNA. A D gene is named only where the DNA matches it firmly. Not all rows give a size; the values are once, few, many and, for expanded clones, a class.

>TRBV6-1|TRBD1|few|15|TRBJ1-1
CASSKRTGMNTEAFF
TGTGCCAGCAGTAAAAGGACAGGTATGAACACTGAAGCTTTCTTT
>TRBV20-1|NA|many|13|TRBJ2-2
CSARGKGHGELFF
TGCAGTGCTAGAGGAAAGGGACACGGGGAGCTGTTTTTT
>TRBV11-2|TRBD2|many|18|TRBJ2-5
CASSLEGWLAGGRETQYF
TGTGCCAGCAGCTTAGAGGGGTGGTTAGCGGGGGGGCGAGAGACCCAGTACTTC
>TRBV29-1|TRBD2|many|15|TRBJ2-5
CSVARLAGEGETQYF
TGCAGCGTGGCACGACTAGCGGGAGAGGGAGAGACCCAGTACTTC
>TRBV3-1|TRBD1|many|17|TRBJ2-5
CASSQDEPDRAEETQYF
TGTGCCAGCAGCCAAGACGAACCGGACAGGGCGGAGGAGACCCAGTACTTC
>TRBV7-2|TRBD2|many|16|TRBJ2-5
CASSSTSGVIQETQYF
TGTGCCAGCAGCTCGACTAGCGGGGTCATACAAGAGACCCAGTACTTC
>TRBV19|TRBD1|many|13|TRBJ1-1
CASSTHGQGEAFF
TGTGCCAGTAGTACCCACGGACAGGGCGAAGCTTTCTTT
>TRBV29-1|NA|many|10|TRBJ2-2
CSVWRGELFF
TGCAGCGTTTGGCGGGGGGAGCTGTTTTTT
>TRBV7-9|NA|NA|12|TRBJ1-5
CASSLGGVPQHF
TGTGCCAGCAGCTTAGGTGGCGTCCCCCAGCATTTT
>TRBV7-2|NA|many|15|TRBJ1-2
CASSLPGSANYGYTF
TGTGCCAGCAGCTTACCAGGGTCAGCTAACTATGGCTACACCTTC
>TRBV19|TRBD1|many|16|TRBJ1-2
CASSQSPDRVYYGYTF
TGTGCCAGTAGTCAATCCCCGGACAGGGTTTACTATGGCTACACCTTC
>TRBV20-1|TRBD2|many|14|TRBJ2-7
CSARDGGRDFEQYF
TGCAGTGCTAGAGACGGCGGGAGAGACTTCGAGCAGTACTTC
>TRBV20-1|NA|many|16|TRBJ1-6
CSASHTGSSYNSPLHF
TGCAGTGCTAGCCACACAGGTTCCTCCTATAATTCACCCCTCCACTTT
>TRBV3-1|NA|many|15|TRBJ1-5
CASSQDTGFNQPQHF
TGTGCCAGCAGCCAAGATACTGGGTTCAATCAGCCCCAGCATTTT
>TRBV6-2/TRBV6-3|NA|NA|12|TRBJ2-7
CASLRTAYEQYF
TGTGCCAGTCTCCGGACCGCCTACGAGCAGTACTTC
>TRBV12-3/TRBV12-4|NA|many|14|TRBJ2-7
CASSLAYSSYEQYF
TGTGCCAGCAGTTTAGCGTACAGCTCCTACGAGCAGTACTTC
>TRBV6-1|TRBD1|many|16|TRBJ1-5
CASSPKQGNSNQPQHF
TGTGCCAGCAGTCCGAAACAGGGGAATAGCAATCAGCCCCAGCATTTT
>TRBV15|NA|many|19|TRBJ2-6
CATSRLWTKAHSGANVLTF
TGTGCCACCAGCAGACTCTGGACGAAGGCGCACTCTGGGGCCAACGTCCTGACTTTC
>TRBV7-3|TRBD2|many|14|TRBJ2-5
CASSPGTSGETQYF
TGTGCCAGCAGCCCAGGGACTAGCGGGGAGACCCAGTACTTC
>TRBV15|TRBD2|many|18|TRBJ2-2
CATSSRGRRGGRIGELFF
TGTGCCACCAGTTCCAGAGGGCGTCGGGGGGGCCGAATCGGGGAGCTGTTTTTT
>TRBV6-5|NA|many|13|TRBJ1-5
CASSSGTSQPQHF
TGTGCCAGCAGCAGCGGGACCTCTCAGCCCCAGCATTTT
>TRBV7-3|NA|many|13|TRBJ1-2
CASSYTPGRGYTF
TGTGCCAGCAGCTACACCCCCGGACGTGGCTACACCTTC
>TRBV12-3/TRBV12-4|TRBD1|few|17|TRBJ1-5
CASSLVAGGIRNQPQHF
TGTGCCAGCAGTTTAGTAGCAGGGGGGATACGAAATCAGCCCCAGCATTTT
>TRBV6-5|NA|NA|14|TRBJ1-1
CASSYSMAETEAFF
TGTGCCAGCAGTTACTCGATGGCGGAGACTGAAGCTTTCTTT
>TRBV29-1|TRBD1|many|13|TRBJ1-1
CSVTGQMNTEAFF
TGCAGCGTGACGGGACAGATGAACACTGAAGCTTTCTTT
>TRBV9|TRBD2|many|15|TRBJ2-5
CASSGSSGHQETQYF
TGTGCCAGCAGCGGATCTAGCGGTCACCAAGAGACCCAGTACTTC
>TRBV20-1|NA|many|13|TRBJ1-2
CSAQITDNYGYTF
TGCAGTGCTCAGATAACAGACAACTATGGCTACACCTTC
>TRBV27|TRBD2|many|16|TRBJ2-7
CASTPTRREGLHEQYF
TGTGCCAGCACCCCCACTAGGCGGGAGGGCCTCCACGAGCAGTACTTC
>TRBV6-1|NA|many|16|TRBJ2-4
CASSEYGWGTSDIQHF
TGTGCCAGCAGTGAATATGGGTGGGGTACCTCGGACATTCAGCACTTC
>TRBV6-1|NA|NA|12|TRBJ2-7
CASARPYGEQYF
TGTGCCAGCGCTCGCCCCTATGGCGAGCAGTACTTC
>TRBV7-8|NA|many|12|TRBJ1-2
CASSQNNYGYTF
TGTGCCAGCAGCCAAAACAACTATGGCTACACCTTC
>TRBV6-4|TRBD1|many|17|TRBJ1-2
CASWSTGTGGLIYGYTF
TGTGCCAGCTGGTCAACCGGGACAGGGGGCTTAATCTATGGCTACACCTTC
>TRBV6-5|NA|NA|14|TRBJ1-5
CASSYRGTNQPQHF
TGTGCCAGCAGTTATCGGGGTACCAATCAGCCCCAGCATTTT
>TRBV7-8|NA|NA|18|TRBJ1-6
CASSLRVRFGSRQSPLHF
TGTGCCAGCAGCTTAAGGGTCCGGTTCGGGTCCCGACAATCACCCCTCCACTTT
>TRBV6-5|NA|many|17|TRBJ2-4
CASSSRRAGGPKNIQYF
TGTGCCAGCAGTTCAAGGCGGGCAGGCGGGCCCAAAAACATTCAGTACTTC
>TRBV19|NA|many|13|TRBJ2-5
CASSISGQETQYF
TGTGCCAGTAGTATTTCAGGGCAGGAGACCCAGTACTTC
>TRBV6-1|NA|NA|16|TRBJ2-5
CASSEASTSAVETQYF
TGTGCCAGCAGTGAAGCAAGTACTAGTGCAGTGGAGACCCAGTACTTC
>TRBV20-1|TRBD1|many|12|TRBJ1-2
CSARVQGYGYTF
TGCAGTGCTAGAGTACAGGGGTATGGCTACACCTTC
>TRBV12-3/TRBV12-4|NA|many|14|TRBJ1-3
CASRNRDFGNTIYF
TGTGCCAGCAGAAACAGGGATTTTGGAAACACCATATATTTT
>TRBV30|NA|once|12|TRBJ1-1
CAWRHWNTEAFF
TGTGCCTGGAGACATTGGAACACTGAAGCTTTCTTT
>TRBV28|NA|few|14|TRBJ1-1
CASSLSWLNTEAFF
TGTGCCAGCAGTTTAAGTTGGTTGAACACTGAAGCTTTCTTT
>TRBV4-3|NA|few|14|TRBJ2-2
CASSQEVDTGELFF
TGCGCCAGCAGCCAAGAGGTAGACACCGGGGAGCTGTTTTTT
>TRBV29-1|NA|many|12|TRBJ1-2
CSVQDRRYGYTF
TGCAGCGTTCAGGACAGACGCTATGGCTACACCTTC
>TRBV19|NA|NA|13|TRBJ2-7
CASSSRGNYEQYF
TGTGCCAGTAGTTCGAGGGGTAACTACGAGCAGTACTTC
>TRBV5-1|NA|many|13|TRBJ2-5
CASSNGYRETQYF
TGCGCCAGCAGCAACGGGTACCGGGAGACCCAGTACTTC